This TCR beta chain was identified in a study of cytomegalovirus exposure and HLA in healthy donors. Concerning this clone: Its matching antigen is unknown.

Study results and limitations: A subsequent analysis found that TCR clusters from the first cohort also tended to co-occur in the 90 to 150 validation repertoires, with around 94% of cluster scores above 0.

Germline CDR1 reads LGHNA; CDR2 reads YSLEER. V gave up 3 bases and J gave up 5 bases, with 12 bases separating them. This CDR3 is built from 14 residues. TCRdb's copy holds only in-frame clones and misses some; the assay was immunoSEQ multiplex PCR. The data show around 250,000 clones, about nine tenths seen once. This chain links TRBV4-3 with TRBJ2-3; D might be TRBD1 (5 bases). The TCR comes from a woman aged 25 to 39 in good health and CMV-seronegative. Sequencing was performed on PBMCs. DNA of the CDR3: TGCGCCAGCAGCCAGGCAGGGAATGAAGATACGCAGTATTTT. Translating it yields CASSQAGNEDTQYF.